Detailed here is one T cell receptor (beta chain). Its antigen is still unknown. These data come from a study of CD8 T cells in ankylosing spondylitis. Study-wide findings and caveats: From matched ankylosing spondylitis synovial fluid, disease-linked clones were reportedly recovered at significantly enriched levels. A motif of 7 or 8 highly homologous TCR beta variants was seen as apparently characteristic of ankylosing spondylitis blood. Previously reported in reactive arthritis synovial fluid and blood were some of the motif variants.

There are 15 residues in the CDR3. Germline CDR1 and CDR2: DFQATT and SNEGSKA (reference sequence). The V gene lost 0 bases and the J gene lost 5 bases, with 15 bases spanning the gap. MiXCR was run by TCRdb on the 5' RACE reads, yielding one entry per CDR3 protein. This table has 470,000 or so distinct CDR3 sequences, more than 25% appearing once. V and J are TRBV20-1 and TRBJ2-3; D possibly corresponds to TRBD1 (6 bases). Sequences were obtained from blood, either unsorted or a sorted T cell fraction (not recorded which). The source is a male donor with ankylosing spondylitis. The CDR3 region has the DNA TGCAGTGCTAGAGATTTACAGGGTCGGGGAGATACGCAGTATTTT. It is translated as CSARDLQGRGDTQYF.